These T cell receptor beta chains were read from a single sample in a study of tumor and adjacent non-tumor tissue in lung cancer. TCRdb reprocessed the multiplex PCR reads with MiXCR, giving one entry per CDR3 protein. The repertoire holds about 110,000 distinct CDR3 sequences, with approximately 87% as singletons. The sequencing input was lung tumor tissue. These receptor sequences come from a man between 65 and 80 years old with non-small cell lung cancer. CDR3s include the opening cysteine and the closing phenylalanine or tryptophan. Each record gives: V gene, J gene, CDR3 protein.

TRBV11-3	TRBJ2-1	CASSLLETSGDYNKQFF
TRBV29-1	TRBJ2-7	CSVETEDSYDQYF
TRBV29-1	TRBJ1-1	CSVEEGAAGTEVFF
TRBV12-3/TRBV12-4	TRBJ2-5	CASGLAGVVETQYF
TRBV11-2	TRBJ2-1	CASSLHVRDLASFHEQFF
TRBV11-3	TRBJ2-1	CASSLVGEGPKEQSF
TRBV6-2/TRBV6-3	TRBJ2-1	CASRRTDRWDNEQFF
TRBV20-1	TRBJ2-3	CSAPRSSGTDTQYF
TRBV7-9	TRBJ1-2	CASSPSLSNYGYTF
TRBV11-2	TRBJ2-7	CASSPPAGTPAYEQYF
TRBV11-1	TRBJ2-1	CASIPRSGQGPYEQFF
TRBV6-5	TRBJ2-3	CTSSYYEGTVATQYF
TRBV28	TRBJ1-4	CVNSLWSGTNEKLFF
TRBV28	TRBJ2-7	CATSVPGQGVHEQYF
TRBV29-1	TRBJ1-2	CNAVSQANYGYTF
TRBV5-5	TRBJ2-1	CASSFFPGISYNERFF
TRBV20-1	TRBJ1-5	CSARDKRGGKGGNQSQHF
TRBV11-3	TRBJ2-1	CASSLLGSSGGYNEKFF
TRBV6-1	TRBJ1-5	CVSWTGNPPQHF
TRBV6-1	TRBJ2-2	CASRHSPIGDSGGLFF
TRBV10-2	TRBJ2-2	CTSSLAGPRGELFF
TRBV6-5	TRBJ2-5	CASSPTSGIQETQQF
TRBV29-1	TRBJ1-2	CSVEGYVQGHTNYDYTF
TRBV11-2	TRBJ1-6	CPSSFQSSYNSLLHF